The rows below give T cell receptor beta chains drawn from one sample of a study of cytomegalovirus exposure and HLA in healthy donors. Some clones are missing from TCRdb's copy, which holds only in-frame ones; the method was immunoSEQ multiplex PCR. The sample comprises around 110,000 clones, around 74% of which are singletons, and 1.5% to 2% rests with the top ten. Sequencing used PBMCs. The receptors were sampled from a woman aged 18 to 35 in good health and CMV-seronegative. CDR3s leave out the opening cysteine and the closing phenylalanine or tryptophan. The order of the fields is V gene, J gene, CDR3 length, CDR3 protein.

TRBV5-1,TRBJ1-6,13,ASSSTGWRDSPLH
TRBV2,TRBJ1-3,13,ASSEDRGEGNTIY
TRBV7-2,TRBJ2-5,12,ASSPPGSWETQY
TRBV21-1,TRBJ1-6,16,ASSKGTGQNLGHSPLH
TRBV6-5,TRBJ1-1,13,ASSSARQGETIAF
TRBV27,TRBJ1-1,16,ASSFRQGGMVVNTEAF
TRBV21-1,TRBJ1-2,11,ASGQGDAGGYT
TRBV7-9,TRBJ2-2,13,ASSSDREDTGELF
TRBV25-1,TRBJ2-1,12,ASSETGGPLGQF
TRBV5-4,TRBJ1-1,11,ASSLAGGVEAF
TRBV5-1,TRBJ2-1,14,ASSLGPGRSYNEQF
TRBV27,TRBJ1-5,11,ASSFREGQPQH
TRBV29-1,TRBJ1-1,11,SVEWGGNTEAF
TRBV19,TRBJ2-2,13,ASSIKARAGGELF
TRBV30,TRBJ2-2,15,AWKRGLAGSNTGELF
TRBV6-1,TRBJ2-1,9,ASSRGNEQF
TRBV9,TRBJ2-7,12,ASSAGTGSNEQY
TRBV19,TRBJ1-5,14,ASSIGDRGRNQPQH
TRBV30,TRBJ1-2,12,AWSAGFLRHGYT